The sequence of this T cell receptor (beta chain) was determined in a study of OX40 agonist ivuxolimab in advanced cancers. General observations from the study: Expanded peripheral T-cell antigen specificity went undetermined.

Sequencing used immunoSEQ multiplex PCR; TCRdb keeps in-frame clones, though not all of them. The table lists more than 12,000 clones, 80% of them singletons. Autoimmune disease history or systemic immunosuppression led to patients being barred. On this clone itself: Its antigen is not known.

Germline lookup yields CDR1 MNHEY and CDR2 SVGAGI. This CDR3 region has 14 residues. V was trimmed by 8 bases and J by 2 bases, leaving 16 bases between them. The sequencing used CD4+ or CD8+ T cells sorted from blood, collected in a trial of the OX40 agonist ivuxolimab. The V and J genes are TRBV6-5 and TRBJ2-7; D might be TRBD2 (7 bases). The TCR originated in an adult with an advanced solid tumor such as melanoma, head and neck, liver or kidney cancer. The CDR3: CASQGGEGTYEQYF. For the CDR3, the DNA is TGTGCCAGCCAAGGGGGGGAGGGAACCTACGAGCAGTACTTC.